The 10 T cell receptor beta chains below come from one sample, sequenced in a study of shared clonotypes between healthy human individuals. Only CD45RO-negative cells positively selected for CCR7 counted as naive CD8 cells, so terminally differentiated effector memory CD45RA+ cells were excluded. Profiled with immunoSEQ multiplex PCR; TCRdb holds only in-frame clones, not every one. Of about 590,000 clones listed, roughly 95% were seen once; the top ten hold 0.09% to 0.13%. Sequences were obtained from naive CD8+ T cells sorted from blood. Source of these receptors: a woman in her 30s in good health.

The chain employs TRBV19 and TRBJ2-2; D uncertain. Germline CDR1 reads LNHDA; CDR2 reads SQIVND (reference sequence). There are 12 residues in the CDR3. The CDR3, as DNA: TGTGTCCTCGGCACGAACACCGGGGAGCTGTTTTTT. Protein product: CVLGTNTGELFF.

V gene TRBV4-1 combines with J gene TRBJ1-1, with no clear D. Germline CDR1 reads MGHRA; CDR2 reads YSYEKL. This CDR3 is 14 amino acids long. The ends were cut back, 0 bases at V and 7 bases at J, with 12 bases in the middle. The CDR3 DNA reads TGCGCCAGCAGCCAAGATATGCGGGCGGGTGAAGCTTTCTTT. It specifies CASSQDMRAGEAFF.

The CDR3 region is CASSESGEYQPQHF. The CDR3 coding sequence is TGTGCCAGCAGTGAGTCAGGGGAGTATCAGCCCCAGCATTTT. The gene calls are TRBV2 and TRBJ1-5; possible D gene TRBD1, 6 bases. CDR3 length: 14 amino acids. The V gene's germline CDR1 is SNHLY and CDR2 FYNNEI. Trimming pared 3 bases from V and 5 bases from J, leaving 11 bases between.

V and J are TRBV5-4 and TRBJ2-1; TRBD1 matches 8 bases. Germline V gene sequence: CDR1 SGHNT, CDR2 YYREEE (reference sequence). The CDR3 covers 14 residues. V was clipped by 0 bases and J by 5 bases; unmatched bases: 1. CDR3 sequence: CASSLVDRDNEQFF. CDR3 in DNA: TGTGCCAGCAGCTTGGTGGACAGGGACAATGAGCAGTTCTTC.

This chain connects TRBV6-1 to TRBJ2-5; 7 bases agree with TRBD1. The CDR3 spans 12 residues. Trimming at V came to 6 bases and at J to 11 bases, leaving 9 bases not matched to a gene. In germline, CDR1 is MNHNS, CDR2 SASEGT. The chain's CDR3 is CASRGTGVEQYF. CDR3 nucleotides: TGTGCCAGCAGAGGTACAGGGGTAGAGCAGTACTTC.

V gene TRBV2 combines with J gene TRBJ2-1, with 8 bases that match TRBD2. In germline, CDR1 is SNHLY, CDR2 FYNNEI. The CDR3 is 16 amino acids. V lost 6 bases and J lost 10; bases outside the gene matches: 17. CDR3 bases: TGTGCCAGCAGCTTGACCTCGGGGGGGCCGTCGAGGGAGCAGTTCTTC. Translating gives CASSLTSGGPSREQFF.

The chain joins TRBV11-2 to TRBJ2-3; the D call may be TRBD1 or TRBD2 (5 bases each). With 5 bases removed from V and 5 bases from J, the gap between germline ends came to 8 bases. The CDR3 spans 12 residues. CDR1 is SGHAT and CDR2 is FQNNGV in the germline V gene. The CDR3 sequence is CASSHGGDTQYF. Written as DNA, the CDR3 is TGTGCCAGCAGCCATGGGGGAGATACGCAGTATTTT. Supplemented by reference TRBV11-2 and TRBJ2-3, the full variable domain reads EAGVAQSPRYKIIEKRQSVAFWCNPISGHATLYWYQQILGQGPKLLIQFQNNGVVDDSQLPKDRFSAERLKGVDSTLKIQPAKLEDSAVYLCASSHGGDTQYFGPGTRLTVL.

The chain links TRBV27 to TRBJ2-2; no clear D. The V gene lost 8 bases and the J gene lost 3 bases, with 10 bases spanning the gap. CDR1 is MNHEY and CDR2 is SMNVEV in the germline V gene (reference sequence). This CDR3 is 13 amino acids long. CDR3 bases: TGTGCCAGCTCGCGAGACTACACCGGGGAGCTGTTTTTT. Translation: CASSRDYTGELFF.

V gene TRBV6-5 combines with J gene TRBJ2-7; TRBD1 agrees at 9 bases. Losses at the gene ends were 8 bases for V and 3 bases for J; bases not matched to a gene: 5. The CDR3 has 13 amino acids. Looked up from germline, CDR1 is MNHEY and CDR2 is SVGAGI. CDR3: CASGPDRGYEQYF. The CDR3 nucleotides are TGTGCCAGCGGACCGGACAGGGGCTACGAGCAGTACTTC.

V usage is TRBV27 and J usage is TRBJ2-7; D is perhaps TRBD1 or TRBD2 (5 bases each). Trimming pared 0 bases from V and 0 bases from J, leaving 9 bases between. The CDR3 spans 15 residues. The V gene's germline CDR1 is MNHEY and CDR2 SMNVEV (reference sequence). CDR3 sequence reads: CASSLSPGPSYEQYF. The CDR3 coding sequence is TGTGCCAGCAGTTTATCGCCGGGACCCTCCTACGAGCAGTACTTC.